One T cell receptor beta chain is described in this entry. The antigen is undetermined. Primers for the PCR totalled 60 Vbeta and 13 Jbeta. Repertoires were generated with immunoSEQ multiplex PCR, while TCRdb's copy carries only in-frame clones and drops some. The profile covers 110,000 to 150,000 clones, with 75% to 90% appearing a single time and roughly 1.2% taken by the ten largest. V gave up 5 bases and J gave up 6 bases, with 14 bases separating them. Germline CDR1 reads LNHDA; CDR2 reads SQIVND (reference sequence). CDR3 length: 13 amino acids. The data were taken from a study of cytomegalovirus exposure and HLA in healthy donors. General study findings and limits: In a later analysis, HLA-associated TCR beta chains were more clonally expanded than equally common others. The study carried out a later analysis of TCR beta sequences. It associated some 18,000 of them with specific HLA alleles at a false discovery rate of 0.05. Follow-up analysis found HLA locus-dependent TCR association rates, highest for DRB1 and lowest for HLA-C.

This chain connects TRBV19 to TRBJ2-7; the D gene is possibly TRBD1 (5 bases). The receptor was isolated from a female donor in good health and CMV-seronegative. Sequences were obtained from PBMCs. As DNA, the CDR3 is TGTGCCAGTAGTTTAGGGGCAGCAATCGAGCAGTACTTC. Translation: CASSLGAAIEQYF. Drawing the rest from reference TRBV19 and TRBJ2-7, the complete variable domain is DGGITQSPKYLFRKEGQNVTLSCEQNLNHDAMYWYRQDPGQGLRLIYYSQIVNDFQKGDIAEGYSVSREKKESFPLTVTSAQKNPTAFYLCASSLGAAIEQYFGPGTRLTVT.